The 21 T cell receptor beta chains listed next were all sequenced from one sample in a study of OX40 agonist ivuxolimab in advanced cancers. The assay was immunoSEQ multiplex PCR, and TCRdb's table has in-frame clones only and misses some. Among some 7,100 clones, about nine tenths were seen once, and the ten largest hold 1.5% to 2%. Source: CD4+ or CD8+ T cells sorted from blood, taken in a trial of the OX40 agonist ivuxolimab. These receptors came from an adult with an advanced solid tumor such as melanoma, head and neck, liver or kidney cancer.

V is TRBV11-1 and J is TRBJ1-2; 8 bases agree with TRBD1. Per germline, CDR1 SGHAT and CDR2 FQDESV (reference sequence). With V trimmed by 5 bases and J by 3 bases, 8 bases remained unmatched. The CDR3 is 15 amino acids. The CDR3 loop reads CASSARTGWDYGYTF. Here the CDR3 DNA reads TGTGCCAGCAGCGCGAGGACAGGGTGGGACTATGGCTACACCTTC.

This chain joins TRBV6-1 and TRBJ1-1, with D unclear. Germline-derived CDR1 and CDR2 are MNHNS and SASEGT. CDR3 length equals 14 residues. Trimming stripped 7 bases from V and 5 bases from J, with 17 bases between. As DNA, the CDR3 is TGTGCCAGCACTCCGGGCGGGCGCGGGACTGAAGCTTTCTTT. This encodes CASTPGGRGTEAFF.

CDR3 DNA: TGTGCCAGCAGCCCCCTTTTAGGCAGGGGGCCTTACTATGGCTACACCTTC. It encodes CASSPLLGRGPYYGYTF. The chain combines TRBV7-9 with TRBJ1-2; 8 positions agree with TRBD1. With 5 bases clipped from V and 3 bases from J, the junction kept 14 bases outside the gene matches. Germline CDR1 and CDR2: SEHNR and FQNEAQ (reference sequence). The CDR3 spans 17 residues.

Details on this clone: The sample holds other DNA sequences that translate to the same CDR3. CDR3 in DNA: TGTGCCAGCTCACCAAGGCAGGGCACTTACGAGCAGTACTTC. This codes for CASSPRQGTYEQYF. The V call is TRBV18, the J call TRBJ2-7, with a weak D call TRBD1 (5 bases). The V gene lost 2 bases and the J gene lost 4 bases, with 12 bases spanning the gap. Germline loops: CDR1 KGHSH, CDR2 LQKENI. The CDR3 is made up of 14 amino acids.

V usage is TRBV7-6 and J usage is TRBJ2-6; a possible D gene is TRBD1 (6 bases). Germline V gene lookup returns CDR1 SGHVS and CDR2 FNYEAQ. Trimming removed 5 bases from V and 4 bases from J, with 12 bases in between. The CDR3 runs to 15 residues. The CDR3 is CASSQQGSGANVLTF. CDR3 nucleotides: TGTGCCAGCAGCCAGCAGGGGTCAGGGGCCAACGTCCTGACTTTC.

The chain couples TRBV14 to TRBJ2-6; D gene uncertain. Germline loops: CDR1 SGHDN, CDR2 FVKESK. This CDR3 spans 13 amino acids. V was cut by 6 bases and J by 0 bases, with 3 bases left in between. In nucleotides, the CDR3 is TGTGCCAGCAGTCGCTCTGGGGCCAACGTCCTGACTTTC. Its translation: CASSRSGANVLTF. Looking up the rest from reference TRBV14 and TRBJ2-6 gives the full variable domain: EAGVTQFPSHSVIEKGQTVTLRCDPISGHDNLYWYRRVMGKEIKFLLHFVKESKQDESGMPNNRFLAERTGGTYSTLKVQPAELEDSGVYFCASSRSGANVLTFGAGSRLTVL.

V is TRBV6-5 and J is TRBJ2-1; 8 bases map to TRBD2. V dropped 2 bases and J dropped 8; count of bases not matched to a gene: 8. Looked up from germline, CDR1 is MNHEY and CDR2 is SVGAGI. The CDR3 sequence is 15 residues long. This CDR3 is CASSYRSGSYDEQFF. CDR3 nucleotide sequence: TGTGCCAGCAGTTACAGGAGCGGGAGTTACGATGAGCAGTTCTTC.

The sample holds a few counts of this clone. The V gene is TRBV5-8, the J gene TRBJ2-1; 10 nucleotides match TRBD2. V dropped 1 base and J dropped 9; count of bases not matched to a gene: 7. The CDR3 sequence is 15 residues long. Germline CDR1 SGHTS, CDR2 YDEGEE. CDR3 loop: CASSLRAGGYFEQFF. As DNA, the CDR3 is TGTGCCAGCAGCTTGCGAGCGGGAGGGTACTTTGAGCAGTTCTTC.

The V and J genes are TRBV28 and TRBJ1-5; tentatively, D is TRBD1 (6 bases). This CDR3 is built from 15 residues. With 5 bases removed from V and 6 bases from J, the gap between germline ends came to 17 bases. Germline CDR1 reads MDHEN; CDR2 reads SYDVKM. CDR3 in amino acids: CASSPRGSAGQPQHF. The CDR3 region has the DNA TGTGCCAGCAGTCCAAGGGGGTCGGCGGGTCAGCCCCAGCATTTT.

This chain joins TRBV2 and TRBJ1-6, with D tentatively TRBD1 (6 bases). Trimming shortened V by 2 bases and J by 5 bases, and 7 bases separated the two germline ends. The CDR3 runs to 14 residues. Germline CDR1 is SNHLY and CDR2 is FYNNEI. CDR3 in DNA: TGTGCCAGCAGTGAACGGGGGCATAATTCACCCCTCCACTTT. This encodes CASSERGHNSPLHF.

This rearrangement joins TRBV4-3 to TRBJ2-1, with unresolved D. The germline CDR1 and CDR2 sequences are LGHNA and YSLEER. V was pared by 3 bases and J by 5 bases, with 8 bases between. This CDR3 is 13 amino acids long. The CDR3 spells CASSQELNNEQFF. CDR3 DNA: TGCGCCAGCAGCCAGGAACTAAACAATGAGCAGTTCTTC.

The V and J genes are TRBV30 and TRBJ1-2; no clear D gene. The CDR3 is 11 residues long. The V gene's germline CDR1 is GTSNPN and CDR2 SVGIG (reference sequence). Trimming pared 5 bases from V and 3 bases from J, leaving 7 bases between. The CDR3 DNA sequence: TGTGCCTGGGACGAAGACTATGGCTACACCTTC. This codes for CAWDEDYGYTF.

This sequence joins TRBV5-1 and TRBJ1-6, with 7 nucleotides matching TRBD1. V lost 4 bases to trimming and J lost 7 bases; unmatched junction nucleotides: 5. The germline V gene encodes CDR1 SGHRS and CDR2 YFSETQ. CDR3 length equals 14 residues. In nucleotides, the CDR3 is TGCGCCAGCAGCCCCGGGACAGAGAATTCACCCCTCCACTTT. The encoded protein is CASSPGTENSPLHF.

The chain joins TRBV6-1 to TRBJ1-5; D might be TRBD1 (6 bases). V was cut by 10 bases and J by 1 base, with 17 bases left in between. CDR3 length: 15 residues. Germline CDR1 MNHNS, CDR2 SASEGT. In DNA, the CDR3 is TGTGCCACCCTCCGAGGGGGGGTCAGCAATCAGCCCCAGCATTTT. It codes for CATLRGGVSNQPQHF.

This clone was detected a few times. The V gene is TRBV18, the J gene TRBJ2-7; 7 bases are a match to TRBD1. The germline V gene has CDR1 KGHSH and CDR2 LQKENI. V lost 3 bases to trimming and J lost 3 bases; unmatched junction nucleotides: 5. The CDR3 has 14 residues. The CDR3 protein is CASSPRQGVYEQYF. In DNA form, the CDR3 reads TGTGCCAGCTCACCTCGACAGGGCGTCTACGAGCAGTACTTC.

The J gene is TRBJ1-2, the V gene TRBV6-1; tentatively, D is TRBD1 (6 bases). CDR1 and CDR2 (germline): MNHNS, SASEGT. Trimming removed 7 bases from V and 8 bases from J, with 17 bases in between. This CDR3 has 13 residues. The CDR3 spells CASTTGGSRGYTF. In DNA, the CDR3 is TGTGCCAGCACCACTGGGGGCTCTAGGGGCTACACCTTC.

The V gene is TRBV5-4, the J gene TRBJ2-1; D is possibly TRBD1 (6 bases). Per germline, CDR1 SGHNT and CDR2 YYREEE (reference sequence). Trimming stripped 4 bases from V and 5 bases from J, with 10 bases between. The CDR3 contains 13 residues. The CDR3: CASSTGTHNEQFF. The DNA of the CDR3 is TGTGCCAGCAGCACCGGGACACACAATGAGCAGTTCTTC. The complete variable domain, with remaining parts taken from reference TRBV5-4 and TRBJ2-1, reads ETGVTQSPTHLIKTRGQQVTLRCSSQSGHNTVSWYQQALGQGPQFIFQYYREEENGRGNFPPRFSGLQFPNYSSELNVNALELDDSALYLCASSTGTHNEQFFGPGTRLTVL.

This chain joins TRBV18 and TRBJ1-4; 10 bases are shared with TRBD1. After removal of 2 bases from V and 4 bases from J, the junction contained 4 bases not matched to a gene. Per the germline V gene, CDR1 is KGHSH and CDR2 is LQKENI. This CDR3 comprises 16 residues. CDR3 amino acids: CASSPRTGGINEKLFF. In nucleotides, the CDR3 is TGTGCCAGCTCACCAAGGACAGGGGGAATTAATGAAAAACTGTTTTTT.

This sequence joins TRBV29-1 and TRBJ2-5; no clear D gene. Per the germline V gene, CDR1 is SQVTM and CDR2 is ANQGSEA. V was pared by 1 base and J by 2 bases, with 8 bases between. The CDR3 has 13 amino acids. The CDR3 region has the DNA TGCAGCGTTGAAGTCGGCGCACAAGAGACCCAGTACTTC. Protein sequence: CSVEVGAQETQYF.

This chain joins TRBV5-4 and TRBJ2-1; 9 bases align to TRBD1. The CDR3 is made up of 15 amino acids. Per the germline V gene, CDR1 is SGHNT and CDR2 is YYREEE (reference sequence). Losses at the gene ends were 0 bases for V and 3 bases for J; bases not matched to a gene: 1. DNA for the CDR3: TGTGCCAGCAGCTTGGTGGGACAGGGCTACAATGAGCAGTTCTTC. This codes for CASSLVGQGYNEQFF.

This chain connects TRBV2 to TRBJ2-7, with D possibly being TRBD1 (5 bases). V was pared by 2 bases and J by 4 bases, with 12 bases between. The CDR3 is 14 amino acids. Germline-derived CDR1 and CDR2 are SNHLY and FYNNEI. The CDR3 loop reads CASSEKGLGYEQYF. The CDR3 nucleotides read TGTGCCAGCAGTGAAAAGGGGTTGGGGTACGAGCAGTACTTC.